Below, 3 T cell receptor beta chains from the same sample are listed, as sequenced in a study of T cells expressing NK-cell markers. TCRdb reprocessed the 5' RACE reads and keeps a single row for each CDR3 protein, giving no DNA. In total, the table holds roughly 280,000 distinct CDR3 sequences. What was sequenced was blood T cells: a sorted CD56 or NKG2C T cell subset, CD4+ or CD8+ T cells, or bulk PBMC T cells (not recorded which). Source of these receptors: a man between 18 and 29 years old in good health.

This chain uses TRBV18 with TRBJ2-7; TCRdb indicates TRBD1, and absent DNA this call remains unverified. This CDR3 has 16 amino acids. Germline CDR1 is KGHSH and CDR2 is LQKENI. CDR3: CASSPRESGQSREQYF. Variable domain in full (rest from reference TRBV18 and TRBJ2-7): NAGVMQNPRHLVRRRGQEARLRCSPMKGHSHVYWYRQLPEEGLKFMVYLQKENIIDESGMPKERFSAEFPKEGPSILRIQQVVRGDSAAYFCASSPRESGQSREQYFGPGTRLTVT.

V is TRBV11-2 and J is TRBJ2-2. CDR1 is SGHAT, CDR2 FQNNGV, per germline. CDR3 size: 16 residues. The CDR3 sequence is CASSFEASSNTGELFF.

CDR3 sequence reads: CSVESSGGGAQYF. This chain connects TRBV29-1 to TRBJ2-5; TCRdb's D call, TRBD2, is unchecked because there is no DNA. Looked up from germline, CDR1 is SQVTM and CDR2 is ANQGSEA. The CDR3 spans 13 residues.